This TCR beta chain is from a study of a mutant IDH1 vaccine in newly diagnosed glioma. Study background: Treated patients had a mean age of about 40 years and an approximately 62% male, around 40% female split. Patients were pretreated with radiotherapy, temozolomide, or both, mostly both. Study-wide results and limits: Patients showed vaccine-induced immune responses at a rate of roughly 93%.

Points on this clone: Its antigen is not identified.

Clones were sequenced by immunoSEQ multiplex PCR, and TCRdb holds only the in-frame ones, with some missing. Of about 68,000 clones in the sample, 79% were seen once. This CDR3 region has 15 residues. The V end was cut by 4 bases, the J end by 3 bases, with 15 bases between. Looked up from germline, CDR1 is SEHNR and CDR2 is FQNEAQ (reference sequence). Time point defined: baseline, week 1 (first vaccination visit). Treatment here: pre-vaccination baseline after standard-of-care therapy. V and J are TRBV7-9 and TRBJ1-1; D remains unclear. The sample in question was PBMCs, obtained from a glioma patient treated with radiotherapy, temozolomide or both. The receptor comes from a man over 45 with glioma. CDR3 in amino acids: CASSSELRIDTEAFF. CDR3 DNA sequence: TGTGCCAGCAGCTCCGAATTGAGGATTGACACTGAAGCTTTCTTT.